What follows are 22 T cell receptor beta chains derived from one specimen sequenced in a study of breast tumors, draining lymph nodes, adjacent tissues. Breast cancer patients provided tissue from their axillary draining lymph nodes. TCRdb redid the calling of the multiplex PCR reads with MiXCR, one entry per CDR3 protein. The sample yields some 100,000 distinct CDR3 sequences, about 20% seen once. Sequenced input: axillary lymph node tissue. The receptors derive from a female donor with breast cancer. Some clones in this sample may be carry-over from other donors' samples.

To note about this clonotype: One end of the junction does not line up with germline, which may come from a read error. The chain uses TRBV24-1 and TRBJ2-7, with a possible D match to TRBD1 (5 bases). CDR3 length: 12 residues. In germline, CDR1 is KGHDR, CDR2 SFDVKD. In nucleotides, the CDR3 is TGTGCCAGCAGTTTAGAGCACGCAGGGAAGTGCTTC. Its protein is CASSLEHAGKCF.

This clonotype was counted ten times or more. This chain's CDR3 is CASSLGGRGDQPQHF. The CDR3 DNA reads as TGCGCCAGCAGCTTGGGCGGCAGGGGGGACCAGCCCCAGCATTTT. This sequence joins TRBV5-1 and TRBJ1-5; 7 nucleotides match TRBD1. The CDR3 has 15 residues. The V gene end was trimmed by 0 bases and the J gene end by 7 bases; junction bases not matched to a gene: 7. Germline CDR1 is SGHRS and CDR2 is YFSETQ.

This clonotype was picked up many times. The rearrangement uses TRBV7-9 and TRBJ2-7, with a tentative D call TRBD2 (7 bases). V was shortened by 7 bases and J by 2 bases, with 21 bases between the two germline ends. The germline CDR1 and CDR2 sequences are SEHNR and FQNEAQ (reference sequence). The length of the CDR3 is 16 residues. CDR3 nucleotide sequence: TGTGCCAGCACCCAAGAGGGGGGGGCGAACCCCTACGAGCAGTACTTC. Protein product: CASTQEGGANPYEQYF.

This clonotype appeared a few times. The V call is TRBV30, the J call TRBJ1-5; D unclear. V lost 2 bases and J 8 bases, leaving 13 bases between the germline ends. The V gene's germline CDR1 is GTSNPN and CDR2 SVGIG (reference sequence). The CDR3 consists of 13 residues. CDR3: CAWSRAGPEPQHF. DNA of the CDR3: TGTGCCTGGAGTCGGGCAGGCCCTGAGCCCCAGCATTTT.

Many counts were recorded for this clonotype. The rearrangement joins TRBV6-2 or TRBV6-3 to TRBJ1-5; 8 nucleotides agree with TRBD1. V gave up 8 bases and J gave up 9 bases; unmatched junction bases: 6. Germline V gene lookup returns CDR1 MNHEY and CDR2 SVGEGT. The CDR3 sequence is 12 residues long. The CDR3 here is CASGTGDRPQHF. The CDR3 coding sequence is TGTGCCAGCGGGACAGGCGATCGGCCCCAGCATTTT.

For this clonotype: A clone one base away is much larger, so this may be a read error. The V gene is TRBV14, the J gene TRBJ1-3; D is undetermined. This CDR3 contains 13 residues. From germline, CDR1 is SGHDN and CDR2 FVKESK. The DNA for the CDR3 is TGTGCCAGCAGCCAATATAACGGAAACGCCATATATTTT. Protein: CASSQYNGNAIYF.

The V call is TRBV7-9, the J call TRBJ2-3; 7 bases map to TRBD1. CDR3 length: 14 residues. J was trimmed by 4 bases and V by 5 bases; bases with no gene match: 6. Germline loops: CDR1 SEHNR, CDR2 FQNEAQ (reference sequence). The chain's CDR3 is CASSRAQGADTQYF. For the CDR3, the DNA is TGTGCCAGCAGCCGGGCGCAGGGGGCAGATACGCAGTATTTT. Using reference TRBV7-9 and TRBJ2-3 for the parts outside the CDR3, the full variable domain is DTGVSQNPRHKITKRGQNVTFRCDPISEHNRLYWYRQTLGQGPEFLTYFQNEAQLEKSRLLSDRFSAERPKGSFSTLEIQRTEQGDSAMYLCASSRAQGADTQYFGPGTRLTVL.

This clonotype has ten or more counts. The CDR3 loop is CATSSPPQGQETQYF. DNA for the CDR3: TGTGCCACCAGCAGTCCCCCCCAAGGACAAGAGACCCAGTACTTC. The V gene is TRBV15, the J gene TRBJ2-5; the D is unclear. Trimming removed 3 bases from V and 2 bases from J, with 13 bases in between. Germline V CDR1 and CDR2: LNHNV, YYDKDF (reference sequence). The length of the CDR3 is 15 residues. The full variable domain, completed using reference TRBV15 and TRBJ2-5, is DAMVIQNPRYQVTQFGKPVTLSCSQTLNHNVMYWYQQKSSQAPKLLFHYYDKDFNNEADTPDNFQSRRPNTSFCFLDIRSPGLGDTAMYLCATSSPPQGQETQYFGPGTRLLVL.

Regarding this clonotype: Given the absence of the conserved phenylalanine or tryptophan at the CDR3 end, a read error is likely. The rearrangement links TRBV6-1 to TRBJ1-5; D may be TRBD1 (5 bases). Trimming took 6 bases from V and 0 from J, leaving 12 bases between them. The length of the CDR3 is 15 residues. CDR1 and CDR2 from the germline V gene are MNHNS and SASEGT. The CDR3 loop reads CASSDSRYSNQPQHL. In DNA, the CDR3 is TGTGCCAGCAGCGACAGTCGGTATAGCAATCAGCCCCAGCATCTT.

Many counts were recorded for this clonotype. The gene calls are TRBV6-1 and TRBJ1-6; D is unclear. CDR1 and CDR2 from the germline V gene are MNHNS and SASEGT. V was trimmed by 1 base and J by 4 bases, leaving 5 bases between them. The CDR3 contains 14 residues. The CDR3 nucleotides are TGTGCCAGCAGTGAAGGGAGTTATAATTCACCCCTCCACTTT. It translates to CASSEGSYNSPLHF.

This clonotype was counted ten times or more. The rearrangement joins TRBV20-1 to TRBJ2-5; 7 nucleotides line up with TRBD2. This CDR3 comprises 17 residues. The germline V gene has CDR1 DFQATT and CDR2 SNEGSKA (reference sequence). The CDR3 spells CSALSIWGGVDQETQYF. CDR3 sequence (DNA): TGCAGCGCCTTATCAATATGGGGGGGGGTCGACCAAGAGACCCAGTACTTC.

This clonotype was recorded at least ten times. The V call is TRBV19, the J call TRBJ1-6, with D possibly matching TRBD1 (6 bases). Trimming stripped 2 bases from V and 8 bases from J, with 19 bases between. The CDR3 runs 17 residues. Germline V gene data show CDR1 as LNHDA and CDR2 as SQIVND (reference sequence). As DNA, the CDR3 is TGTGCCAGTAGTATATCCGCGGACCGGGACACCTATTCACCCCTCCACTTT. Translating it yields CASSISADRDTYSPLHF.

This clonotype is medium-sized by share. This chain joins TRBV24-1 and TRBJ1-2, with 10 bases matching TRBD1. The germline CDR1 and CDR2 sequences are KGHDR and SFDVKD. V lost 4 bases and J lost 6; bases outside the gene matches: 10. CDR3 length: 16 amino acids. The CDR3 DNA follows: TGTGCCACCAGTGACAACAACGCTGACAGGGGGCATGGCTACACCTTC. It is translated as CATSDNNADRGHGYTF.

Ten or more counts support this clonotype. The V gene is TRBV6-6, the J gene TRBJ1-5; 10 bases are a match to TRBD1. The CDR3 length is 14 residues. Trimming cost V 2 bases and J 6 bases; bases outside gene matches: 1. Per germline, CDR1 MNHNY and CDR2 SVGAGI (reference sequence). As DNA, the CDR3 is TGTGCCAGCAGTTACGGGACAGGGGCTCAGCCCCAGCATTTT. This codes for CASSYGTGAQPQHF.

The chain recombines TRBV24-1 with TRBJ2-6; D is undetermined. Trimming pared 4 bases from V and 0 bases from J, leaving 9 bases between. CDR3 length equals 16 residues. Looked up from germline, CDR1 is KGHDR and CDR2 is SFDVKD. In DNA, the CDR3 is TGTGCCACCAGTGACCCCTCTCTCTCTGGGGCCAACGTCCTGACTTTC. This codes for CATSDPSLSGANVLTF.

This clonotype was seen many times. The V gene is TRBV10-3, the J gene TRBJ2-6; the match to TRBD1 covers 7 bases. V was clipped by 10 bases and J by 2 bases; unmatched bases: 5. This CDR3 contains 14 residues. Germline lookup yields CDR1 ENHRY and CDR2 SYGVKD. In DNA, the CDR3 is TGTGCCACTAACGACAGGGCTGGGGCCAACGTCCTGACTTTC. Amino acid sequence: CATNDRAGANVLTF.

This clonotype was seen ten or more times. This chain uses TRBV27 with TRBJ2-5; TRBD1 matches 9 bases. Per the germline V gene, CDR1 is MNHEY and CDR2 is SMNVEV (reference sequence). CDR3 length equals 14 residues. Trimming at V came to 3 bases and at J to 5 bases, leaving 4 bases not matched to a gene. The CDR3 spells CASSLDRGGETQYF. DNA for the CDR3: TGTGCCAGCAGTTTGGACAGGGGCGGGGAGACCCAGTACTTC.

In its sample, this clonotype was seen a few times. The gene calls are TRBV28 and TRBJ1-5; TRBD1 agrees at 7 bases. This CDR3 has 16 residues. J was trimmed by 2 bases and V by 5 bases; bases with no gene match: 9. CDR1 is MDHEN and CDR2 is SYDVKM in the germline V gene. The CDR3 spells CASSPKGGFRNQPQHF. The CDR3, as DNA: TGTGCCAGCAGTCCAAAAGGGGGCTTTCGCAATCAGCCCCAGCATTTT.

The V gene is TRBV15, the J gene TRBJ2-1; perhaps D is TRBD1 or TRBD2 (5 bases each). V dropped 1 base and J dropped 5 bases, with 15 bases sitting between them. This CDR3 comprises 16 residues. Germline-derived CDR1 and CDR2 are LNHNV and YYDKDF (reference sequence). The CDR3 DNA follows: TGTGCCACCAGCAGAGGGTTGGGGGTTTCGGACAATGAGCAGTTCTTC. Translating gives CATSRGLGVSDNEQFF.

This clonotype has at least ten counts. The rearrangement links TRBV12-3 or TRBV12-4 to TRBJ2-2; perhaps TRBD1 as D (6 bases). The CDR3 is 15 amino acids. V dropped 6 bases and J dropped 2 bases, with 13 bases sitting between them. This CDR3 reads CASSPGRGNTGELFF. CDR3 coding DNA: TGTGCCAGCAGCCCCGGCAGGGGAAACACCGGGGAGCTGTTTTTT.

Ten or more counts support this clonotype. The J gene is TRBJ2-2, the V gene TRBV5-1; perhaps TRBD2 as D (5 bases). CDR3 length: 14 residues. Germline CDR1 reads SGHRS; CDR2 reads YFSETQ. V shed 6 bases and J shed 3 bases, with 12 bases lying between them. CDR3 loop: CASNGLGDTGELFF. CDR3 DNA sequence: TGCGCCAGCAACGGGCTCGGGGACACCGGGGAGCTGTTTTTT.

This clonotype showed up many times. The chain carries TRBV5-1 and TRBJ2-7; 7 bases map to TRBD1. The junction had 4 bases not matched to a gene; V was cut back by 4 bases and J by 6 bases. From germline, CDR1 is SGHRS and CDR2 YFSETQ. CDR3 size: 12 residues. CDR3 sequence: CASSLDRFEQYF. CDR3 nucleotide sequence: TGCGCCAGCAGCCTGGACAGGTTCGAGCAGTACTTC.